The next 22 T cell receptor beta chains were all read from a single sample in a study of blood T cell repertoires in COVID-19 (dated by TCRdb to 2019 to 2021). Receptor libraries were prepared by the immunoSEQ multiplex PCR assay. TCRdb mirrors the immuneACCESS table, restricted to in-frame sequences. Some clones are absent from its copies; in checked studies, under half trace to an unresolved V gene, and the reason for the others is unknown. The sample table holds 300,000 to 350,000 clones, of which around 83% were seen once. About 2.7% of the sample comes from the top ten. Material for sequencing was peripheral blood. Every receptor here comes from a man aged 25 to 45 with active or convalescent COVID-19.

Worth noting for this clone: This sample includes further DNA sequences coding for the same CDR3. This sequence joins TRBV18 and TRBJ2-7; D might be TRBD1 (6 bases). This CDR3 region has 13 residues. Germline values: CDR1 KGHSH, CDR2 LQKENI. The V gene lost 6 bases and the J gene lost 2 bases, with 11 bases spanning the gap. The CDR3 loop reads CASSPRGTYEQYF. CDR3 bases: TGTGCCAGCTCCCCCAGGGGTACCTACGAGCAGTACTTC.

The chain uses TRBV5-5 and TRBJ2-1; tentative D call: TRBD2 (5 bases). The CDR3 has 13 amino acids. Trimming stripped 7 bases from V and 1 base from J, with 9 bases between. Germline V gene lookup returns CDR1 SGHKS and CDR2 YYEKEE (reference sequence). CDR3 sequence reads: CASSGISYNEQFF. The CDR3 DNA is TGTGCCAGCTCCGGGATTTCCTACAATGAGCAGTTCTTC.

Notes on this clone: The junction differs from germline at one of its ends, possibly a read error. The V call is TRBV6-5, the J call TRBJ1-6; no clear D. The CDR3 extends over 16 amino acids. In germline, CDR1 is MNHEY, CDR2 SVGAGI. Written as DNA, the CDR3 is TGTGCCACCAGTTCGCCGGGAGGCCGGATAAATTCACCCCTCCACTTT. As protein: CATSSPGGRINSPLHF.

The rearrangement links TRBV14 to TRBJ1-2; D is perhaps TRBD1 (5 bases). CDR3 length equals 15 residues. Between the trimmed V and J ends, which lost 4 bases and 5 bases, there was a span of 17 bases. Germline loops: CDR1 SGHDN, CDR2 FVKESK. The CDR3 region is CASSRDLGALYGYTF. As DNA, the CDR3 is TGTGCCAGCAGCCGGGATCTAGGGGCCCTGTATGGCTACACCTTC.

This clone was recorded only once. The chain is built from TRBV29-1 and TRBJ2-5; a weak D match, TRBD1 (6 bases). Germline V lookup: CDR1 SQVTM, CDR2 ANQGSEA. This CDR3 spans 13 amino acids. V shed 4 bases and J shed 5 bases, with 14 bases lying between them. The CDR3 reads CSVAATGMETQYF. CDR3 DNA: TGCAGCGTTGCAGCTACAGGGATGGAGACCCAGTACTTC.

This clone was seen only once. The chain recombines TRBV6-5 with TRBJ2-1; 9 nucleotides align to TRBD2. This CDR3 spans 14 amino acids. J gave up 9 bases and V 5 bases, and 8 bases lay outside the gene matches. The V gene's germline CDR1 is MNHEY and CDR2 SVGAGI. CDR3 nucleotides: TGTGCCAGCAGTCCCCGGGCGGGGGGGGTTGAGCAGTTCTTC. Its translation is CASSPRAGGVEQFF.

This clone was recorded only once. The CDR3 DNA sequence: TGTGCCATCAGGCTCCAGGGGCGCGACACTGAAGCTTTCTTT. It is translated as CAIRLQGRDTEAFF. The rearrangement links TRBV10-3 to TRBJ1-1, with a weak D call TRBD1 (6 bases). The germline V and J ends were trimmed by 6 bases and 3 bases, with 14 bases remaining between them. The germline V gene has CDR1 ENHRY and CDR2 SYGVKD. This CDR3 has 14 residues.

This clone was seen at least ten times. V gene TRBV4-3 combines with J gene TRBJ2-7; 10 nucleotides match TRBD2. The CDR3 is 17 amino acids. The germline V gene encodes CDR1 LGHNA and CDR2 YSLEER. V lost 0 bases to trimming and J lost 4 bases; unmatched junction nucleotides: 9. The chain's CDR3 is CASSQELAGIIIYEQYF. Here the CDR3 DNA reads TGCGCCAGCAGCCAAGAACTAGCGGGAATCATAATTTACGAGCAGTACTTC.

The chain combines TRBV28 with TRBJ1-5; a weak D match, TRBD1 (6 bases). In germline, CDR1 is MDHEN, CDR2 SYDVKM. The CDR3 spans 17 residues. V was cut by 4 bases and J by 6 bases, with 22 bases left in between. CDR3 region: CASSSGGAGQGSQPQHF. CDR3 DNA: TGTGCCAGCAGTTCGGGGGGGGCAGGGCAAGGGAGTCAGCCCCAGCATTTT.

This clone came up once. The chain links TRBV19 to TRBJ1-4; 12 nucleotides match TRBD1. V shed 3 bases and J 7 bases; nucleotides not matched to a gene: 9. The CDR3 is 17 residues long. Per the germline V gene, CDR1 is LNHDA and CDR2 is SQIVND (reference sequence). The CDR3 DNA reads as TGTGCCAGTAGTATGGGGACAGGGGGCCTCCGAGGTGAAAAACTGTTTTTT. As protein: CASSMGTGGLRGEKLFF.

V is TRBV13 and J is TRBJ1-1, with 7 bases identical to TRBD1. The CDR3 length is 13 residues. CDR1 is PRHDT, CDR2 FYEKMQ, per germline (reference sequence). V trimming: 5 bases; J trimming: 5 bases; junction bases outside the gene matches: 5. The DNA of the CDR3 is TGTGCCAGCAGCAATCAGGGGGGAACTGAAGCTTTCTTT. Its translation is CASSNQGGTEAFF.

Turning to this clone: This sample also contains other DNA sequences that code for the same CDR3. In DNA form, the CDR3 reads TGTGCCAGCAGAAGGACAGGGACTAATGAAAAACTGTTTTTT. Translation gives CASRRTGTNEKLFF. The genes are TRBV28 and TRBJ1-4; TRBD1 matches at 8 bases. With V trimmed by 6 bases and J by 2 bases, 2 bases remained unmatched. The CDR3 loop spans 14 amino acids. Germline V gene data show CDR1 as MDHEN and CDR2 as SYDVKM.

The rearrangement uses TRBV7-9 and TRBJ1-4, with 9 bases aligning to TRBD1. CDR3 size: 14 residues. The J segment lost 10 bases and the V segment lost 4 bases, leaving 7 bases of the junction unmatched. Per the germline V gene, CDR1 is SEHNR and CDR2 is FQNEAQ (reference sequence). In nucleotides, the CDR3 is TGTGCCAGCAGCTCACCGGGACAGGGTGGAAAACTGTTTTTT. Encoded protein: CASSSPGQGGKLFF.

The chain carries TRBV25-1 and TRBJ1-4, with 8 nucleotides matching TRBD1. The germline V gene has CDR1 MGHDK and CDR2 SYGVNS. V trimming: 5 bases; J trimming: 10 bases; junction bases outside the gene matches: 9. There are 14 residues in the CDR3. Here the CDR3 reads CASSTRQGIGKLFF. CDR3 sequence (DNA): TGTGCCAGCAGTACCCGACAGGGGATCGGAAAACTGTTTTTT.

Comments on this clone: Germline and junction disagree at one end, which may indicate a read error. The rearrangement uses TRBV18 and TRBJ2-6; 9 nucleotides align to TRBD1. This CDR3 region has 17 residues. The germline V gene has CDR1 KGHSH and CDR2 LQKENI. The CDR3, as DNA: TGTGCCAGCTCAACACCTCGGACAGGGGTCGGGGCCAACGTCCTGACTTTC. Translation gives CASSTPRTGVGANVLTF.

The chain uses TRBV9 and TRBJ2-3; D perhaps matches TRBD2 (6 bases). The V end was cut by 3 bases, the J end by 9 bases, with 8 bases between. The CDR3 contains 11 residues. The germline V gene encodes CDR1 SGDLS and CDR2 YYNGEE. CDR3 loop: CASSAAGTQYF. The CDR3 nucleotides read TGTGCCAGCAGCGCCGCGGGGACGCAGTATTTT.

This chain connects TRBV28 to TRBJ1-4; 9 nucleotides match TRBD1. The CDR3 has 15 amino acids. Germline V gives CDR1 MDHEN, CDR2 SYDVKM. V lost 6 bases, J lost 4 bases, and 6 bases stayed unmatched. CDR3 sequence reads: CASSPDRGGNEKLFF. The CDR3 coding sequence is TGTGCCAGCAGCCCCGACAGGGGGGGTAATGAAAAACTGTTTTTT.

This chain connects TRBV6-5 to TRBJ1-5, with unresolved D. Germline assignment: CDR1 MNHEY and CDR2 SVGAGI. Trimming cost V 8 bases and J 4 bases, with 12 bases left between them. CDR3 size: 13 residues. The CDR3, as DNA: TGTGCCAGCTCCCCGGGTCCAAATCAGCCCCAGCATTTT. Protein product: CASSPGPNQPQHF.

The chain joins TRBV30 to TRBJ1-5; possible D gene TRBD1, 5 bases. The CDR3 is 14 residues long. The germline V gene encodes CDR1 GTSNPN and CDR2 SVGIG (reference sequence). Deletions cut 2 bases from V and 2 bases from J, with 10 bases between. The CDR3: CAWSPDSRNQPQHF. The DNA of the CDR3 is TGTGCCTGGAGTCCAGACAGCCGCAATCAGCCCCAGCATTTT.

Only one count was recorded for this clone. J is TRBJ2-7 and V is TRBV7-9; 9 bases align to TRBD1. Germline V lookup: CDR1 SEHNR, CDR2 FQNEAQ (reference sequence). The CDR3 runs 13 residues. With 9 bases clipped from V and 5 bases from J, the junction kept 8 bases outside the gene matches. The CDR3 spells CASGGTGRNEQYF. The DNA of the CDR3 is TGTGCCAGTGGAGGGACAGGGAGGAACGAGCAGTACTTC.

The J gene is TRBJ2-1, the V gene TRBV4-1; 7 positions match TRBD1. Germline lookup yields CDR1 MGHRA and CDR2 YSYEKL. The V and J ends lost 5 bases and 9 bases, in that order; junction bases with no gene match: 10. This CDR3 region has 14 residues. CDR3 region: CASSFRDSSGEQFF. The CDR3 DNA is TGCGCCAGCAGCTTCCGGGACAGCTCCGGTGAGCAGTTCTTC.

This clone was seen only once. The rearrangement links TRBV5-1 to TRBJ2-1; TRBD2 aligns across 10 bases. The CDR3 contains 15 residues. The junction had 1 base not matched to a gene; V was cut back by 3 bases and J by 1 base. Per the germline V gene, CDR1 is SGHRS and CDR2 is YFSETQ. CDR3 protein: CASSSTSGSYNEQFF. CDR3 coding DNA: TGCGCCAGCAGCTCGACTAGCGGGTCCTACAATGAGCAGTTCTTC. Drawing the rest from reference TRBV5-1 and TRBJ2-1, the complete variable domain is KAGVTQTPRYLIKTRGQQVTLSCSPISGHRSVSWYQQTPGQGLQFLFEYFSETQRNKGNFPGRFSGRQFSNSRSEMNVSTLELGDSALYLCASSSTSGSYNEQFFGPGTRLTVL.